This T cell receptor (beta chain) is from a study of vaccination and CD4 T cells after COVID-19. About the research overall: The post-COVID samples were taken a median roughly 94 days after diagnosis, anywhere from 35 to 161. From HCoV-229E, HCoV-OC43, HCoV-NL63 and SARS-CoV-2, overlapping spike peptides were used to stimulate the cells.

Researchers used the Oncomine TCR Beta short-read assay to sequence DNA from cultured CD4+ T cells. DNA came from CD4+ T cells after culture. TCRdb independently ran MiXCR on the PCR reads; one entry per CDR3 protein. In the table there are 8,400 or so distinct CDR3 sequences, roughly 70% of which are singletons. The sample's treatment: roughly 10-day PBMC culture with coronavirus spike peptide pools or control peptides (ViraFEST assay). Every positive PCR date fell between March and December 2020, earlier than the US Alpha, Beta and Delta variants. Remarks on this clonotype: Its antigen remains unknown.

The CDR3 runs to 16 residues. Trimming took 1 base from V and 9 from J, leaving 16 bases between them. Germline V gene sequence: CDR1 MGHRA, CDR2 YSYEKL. The specimen was CD4+ T cells from blood, cultured in vitro. V gene TRBV4-1 combines with J gene TRBJ1-6; weak D call: TRBD1 (6 bases). This clonotype was obtained from a human donor who had recovered from COVID-19. DNA of the CDR3: TGCGCCAGCAGCCAAGGGCCAGGGGATCGATCTTCACCCCTCCACTTT. This gives the protein CASSQGPGDRSSPLHF.